A selection of T cell receptor beta chains follows, all from one sample in a study of cytomegalovirus exposure and HLA in healthy donors. Assay: immunoSEQ multiplex PCR; the TCRdb copy retains only in-frame clones and omits some. The sample gives approximately 110,000 clones, roughly 80% of which show up once; about a fifth is in the top ten. The sample taken for sequencing was PBMCs. These receptors were obtained from a man younger than 40 in good health and CMV-seropositive. Each CDR3 is given with its conserved first and last residue. Fields, in order: V gene, J gene, CDR3 protein.

>TRBV5-1|TRBJ1-4
CASSHNVPGQGREKLFF
>TRBV27|TRBJ2-1
CASRGTSYNEQFF
>TRBV6-6|TRBJ2-7
CASSYSGLRSSYEQYF
>TRBV7-9|TRBJ2-1
CASSFNRAKGSYNEQFF
>TRBV5-1|TRBJ2-1
CASSLFQGEQFF
>TRBV7-2|TRBJ1-5
CASSLLGDQPQHF
>TRBV19|TRBJ1-5
CASSSGTGGDQPQHF
>TRBV11-2|TRBJ2-5
CASSFRGLPRGFETQYF
>TRBV27|TRBJ2-7
CASSLYLAGGYEQYF
>TRBV5-1|TRBJ1-4
CASSLFQGEEKLFF
>TRBV5-4|TRBJ1-5
CASSLAVVGRGYNQPQHF
>TRBV11-2|TRBJ2-4
CASSLAWPLVVRENIQYF
>TRBV7-9|TRBJ1-2
CSSSLGTGGHLGYGYTF
>TRBV4-1|TRBJ1-4
CASSPRGTGGSNGEKLFF
>TRBV7-8|TRBJ2-7
CASSPLTGGISYEQYF
>TRBV7-9|TRBJ2-3
CASRVSGKTDTQYF
>TRBV27|TRBJ1-5
CASSHTGTAMPQHF
>TRBV13|TRBJ2-1
CASSRPRDYNNEQFF
>TRBV6-1|TRBJ2-5
CASSVSKGIQETQYF
>TRBV5-8|TRBJ1-1
CASSLGRAAFF
>TRBV7-6|TRBJ1-2
CASSLIPLDRLSF
>TRBV5-5|TRBJ1-1
CASSLFSWANTEAFF
>TRBV9|TRBJ1-2
CASSVVGGSYGYTF
>TRBV5-1|TRBJ1-1
CASSSGTGRTEAFF
>TRBV27|TRBJ2-2
CASSTRGTGLVGELFF
>TRBV6-5|TRBJ1-2
CASSYSGTDNYGYTF
>TRBV6-1|TRBJ1-5
CASSTQGNQPQHF
>TRBV4-1|TRBJ2-1
CASSQVGLSSYNEQFF
>TRBV7-9|TRBJ1-1
CASSGDGAFF
>TRBV7-9|TRBJ1-2
CASTDAGQPYGYTF
>TRBV5-5|TRBJ2-7
CASSFWGQGYEQYF
>TRBV5-1|TRBJ2-7
CASSDRGQYEQYF